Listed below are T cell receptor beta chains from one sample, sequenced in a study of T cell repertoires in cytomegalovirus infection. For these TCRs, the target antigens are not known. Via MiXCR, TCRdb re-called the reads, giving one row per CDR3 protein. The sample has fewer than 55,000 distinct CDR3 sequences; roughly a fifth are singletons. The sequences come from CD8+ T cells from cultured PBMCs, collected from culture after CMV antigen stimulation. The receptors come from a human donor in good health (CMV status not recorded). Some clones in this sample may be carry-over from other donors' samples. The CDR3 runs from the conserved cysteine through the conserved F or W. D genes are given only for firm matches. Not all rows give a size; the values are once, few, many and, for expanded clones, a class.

CASSQPTGTGGTEAFF	TGCGCCAGCAGCCAACCGACCGGGACAGGGGGCACTGAAGCTTTCTTT	TRBJ1-1	NA	TRBD1	TRBV4-1
CASTPTGWNEQFF	TGTGCCAGCACTCCGACAGGGTGGAATGAGCAGTTCTTC	TRBJ2-1	NA	TRBD1	TRBV7-8
CASSSDSSSYNEQFF	TGTGCCAGCAGCTCAGATTCGAGCTCCTACAATGAGCAGTTCTTC	TRBJ2-1	NA	NA	TRBV5-5
CASSLRGIDGYTF	TGTGCCAGCAGTTTGCGCGGGATTGATGGCTACACCTTC	TRBJ1-2	NA	NA	TRBV12-3/TRBV12-4
CASSLLTSGAYRNEQYF	TGTGCCAGTAGCTTATTAACTAGCGGGGCCTACCGGAACGAGCAGTACTTC	TRBJ2-7	NA	TRBD2	TRBV7-2
CASSLRGTVQPQHF	TGTGCCAGCAGCTTAAGGGGGACAGTCCAGCCCCAGCATTTT	TRBJ1-5	NA	TRBD1	TRBV7-3
CASGLSAGQGMNTEAFF	TGTGCTAGTGGTTTGTCGGCCGGACAGGGCATGAACACTGAAGCTTTCTTT	TRBJ1-1	few	TRBD1	TRBV12-5
CASSLNPSGQQFF	TGTGCCAGCAGCTTAAATCCTAGCGGGCAGCAGTTCTTC	TRBJ2-1	NA	TRBD2	TRBV7-8
CASSELVDTGELFF	TGTGCCAGCAGTGAATTAGTCGACACCGGGGAGCTGTTTTTT	TRBJ2-2	NA	NA	TRBV25-1
CASSPRDGAVETQYF	TGTGCCAGCAGTCCCCGGGACGGCGCTGTAGAGACCCAGTACTTC	TRBJ2-5	NA	NA	TRBV27
CASGNQRTEAFF	TGTGCCAGCGGGAATCAACGGACTGAAGCTTTCTTT	TRBJ1-1	NA	NA	TRBV6-6
CASSLGTRDLQYF	TGTGCCAGCAGCTTAGGAACCAGGGATCTACAGTACTTC	TRBJ2-7	NA	NA	TRBV7-9
CASSQDSGGSNQPQHF	TGCGCCAGCAGCCAAGATTCTGGGGGAAGCAATCAGCCCCAGCATTTT	TRBJ1-5	NA	NA	TRBV4-1
CASSGGALDTQYF	TGTGCCAGCAGCGGGGGGGCCCTGGATACGCAGTATTTT	TRBJ2-3	NA	TRBD2	TRBV6-2/TRBV6-3
CASSSRVINTGELFF	TGTGCCAGCAGTTCCCGGGTGATAAACACCGGGGAGCTGTTTTTT	TRBJ2-2	NA	NA	TRBV12-3/TRBV12-4
CASSLVSSGAYNEQFF	TGTGCTAGCAGCTTAGTCTCTAGCGGGGCCTACAATGAGCAGTTCTTC	TRBJ2-1	few	TRBD2	TRBV7-7
CASSGFQAQETQYF	TGCGCCAGCAGTGGGTTCCAGGCCCAAGAGACCCAGTACTTC	TRBJ2-5	few	NA	TRBV10-2
CASTAGFNTEAFF	TGTGCCAGCACCGCCGGGTTTAACACTGAAGCTTTCTTT	TRBJ1-1	few	NA	TRBV9
CASSWTGGAGQPQHF	TGTGCCAGCAGCTGGACAGGGGGCGCCGGCCAGCCCCAGCATTTT	TRBJ1-5	NA	TRBD1	TRBV11-2
CASSLAPDGPGQGYQETQYF	TGTGCCAGCAGCTTAGCTCCAGATGGTCCGGGACAGGGGTACCAAGAGACCCAGTACTTC	TRBJ2-5	few	TRBD1	TRBV7-2
CASSLGGVPEQFF	TGTGCCAGCAGCTTGGGGGGGGTACCGGAGCAGTTCTTC	TRBJ2-1	NA	NA	TRBV5-4
CASSEGQGSSTEAFF	TGTGCCAGTAGTGAGGGGCAGGGATCTAGCACTGAAGCTTTCTTT	TRBJ1-1	NA	NA	TRBV19
CASSISGTWGTEAFF	TGTGCCAGTAGTATCTCCGGGACTTGGGGGACTGAAGCTTTCTTT	TRBJ1-1	many	NA	TRBV19
CATSGGLSNYGYTF	TGTGCCACCAGTGGTGGATTATCCAACTATGGCTACACCTTC	TRBJ1-2	NA	NA	TRBV24-1
CASSQGGLYNEQFF	TGTGCCAGCAGCCAGGGGGGCCTTTACAATGAGCAGTTCTTC	TRBJ2-1	few	NA	TRBV14
CASSFPGQGMYEQYF	TGTGCCAGCAGCTTCCCGGGACAGGGGATGTACGAGCAGTACTTC	TRBJ2-7	NA	TRBD1	TRBV5-6
CASSPYSESEAFF	TGTGCCAGCAGCCCCTACAGCGAATCTGAAGCTTTCTTT	TRBJ1-1	many	NA	TRBV7-2
CASSLGLTLEQYF	TGTGCCAGCAGTTTAGGGCTAACTCTCGAGCAGTACTTC	TRBJ2-7	NA	NA	TRBV12-3/TRBV12-4
CAISEEGHEQFF	TGTGCCATCAGTGAAGAGGGCCATGAGCAGTTCTTC	TRBJ2-1	NA	NA	TRBV10-3
CASSIQRITDTQYF	TGTGCCAGCAGTATCCAGCGGATAACAGATACGCAGTATTTT	TRBJ2-3	NA	NA	TRBV27
CASSTRRESSYNEQFF	TGTGCCAGTAGTACTCGAAGGGAAAGCTCCTACAATGAGCAGTTCTTC	TRBJ2-1	NA	NA	TRBV19
CASSPEDRTNTEAFF	TGTGCCAGCAGCCCCGAGGACAGGACCAACACTGAAGCTTTCTTT	TRBJ1-1	NA	TRBD1	TRBV7-6
CASSQDTGPTEAFF	TGCGCCAGCAGCCAAGATACTGGGCCCACTGAAGCTTTCTTT	TRBJ1-1	NA	NA	TRBV4-3
CASSLNRVNNEQFF	TGTGCCAGCAGCTTAAACAGGGTAAACAATGAGCAGTTCTTC	TRBJ2-1	NA	NA	TRBV7-2
CASSQDRRGKDTEAFF	TGTGCCAGCAGCCAAGATCGCAGGGGTAAGGACACTGAAGCTTTCTTT	TRBJ1-1	few	NA	TRBV4-2
CASSLGGGRETRYF	TGTGCCAGCAGCTTAGGCGGGGGTCGGGAGACCCGGTACTTC	TRBJ2-5	few	TRBD2	TRBV7-9
CASRAGPEAFF	TGTGCCAGCCGAGCAGGGCCTGAAGCTTTCTTT	TRBJ1-1	NA	NA	TRBV27
CASSLSTGSGQGLGTQYF	TGTGCCAGCAGTTTATCGACAGGAAGCGGACAGGGTCTGGGGACCCAGTACTTC	TRBJ2-5	few	TRBD1	TRBV28
CASSPRTVSSDFYGYTF	TGTGCCAGCTCACCCCGGACAGTCTCCTCCGATTTCTATGGCTACACCTTC	TRBJ1-2	once	NA	TRBV18
CASSIWGFSYEQYF	TGTGCCAGCAGCATCTGGGGATTCTCCTACGAGCAGTACTTC	TRBJ2-7	NA	NA	TRBV6-2/TRBV6-3